This TCR beta chain stems from a study of cytomegalovirus exposure and HLA in healthy donors. The study, taken as a whole, reports: The study put some 150 TCR beta chains on its list as cytomegalovirus-associated. A later analysis linked a missense DCLRE1C variant to TCR beta V- and J-gene trimming.

Vbeta (60) and Jbeta (13) primers were used in the PCR. Repertoires were generated with immunoSEQ multiplex PCR, while TCRdb's copy carries only in-frame clones and drops some. The data contain about 160,000 clones, 80% to 90% of them singletons. Notes on this clone: Its antigen is as yet unknown.

After removal of 2 bases from V and 4 bases from J, the junction contained 9 bases not matched to a gene. The CDR3 has 17 residues. Germline CDR1 is SGHTA and CDR2 is FQGNSA. Donors likely had unrecorded immune exposures despite being nominally healthy when sampled. This TCR was recovered from a woman in her 30s in good health and CMV-seropositive. The chain combines TRBV7-2 with TRBJ2-2; 8 nucleotides align to TRBD1. The sequenced material came from PBMCs. The CDR3 is CASSLTQDRVLTGELFF. CDR3 bases: TGTGCCAGCAGCTTAACACAGGACAGGGTTCTCACCGGGGAGCTGTTTTTT.